Listed below are T cell receptor beta chains from one sample, sequenced in a study of T cells in Graves' hyperthyroidism and ophthalmopathy. TCRdb called the multiplex PCR reads again in MiXCR, with one record for every CDR3 protein. Of some 510,000 distinct CDR3 sequences listed, less than 25% are singletons. Sequenced sample: blood. These receptors all come from a man younger than 35 with Graves' hyperthyroidism. CDR3s include the opening cysteine and the closing phenylalanine or tryptophan. D genes are given only for firm matches. Clone sizes are given selectively: once, few, many, or a class where the clone is expanded.

d_gene	v_gene	j_gene	abundance	CDR3aa	CDR3nt
-	TRBV5-1	TRBJ1-5	-	CASSLGGGENQPQHF	TGCGCCAGCAGCTTGGGAGGGGGAGAAAATCAGCCCCAGCATTTT
TRBD2	TRBV7-2	TRBJ2-5	-	CASSLSLAGGIRETQYF	TGTGCCAGCAGCTTATCGCTAGCGGGGGGTATTAGAGAGACCCAGTACTTC
TRBD2	TRBV28	TRBJ2-2	many	CASSFPLGLAPGELFF	TGTGCCAGCAGTTTCCCCCTGGGACTAGCCCCCGGGGAGCTGTTTTTT
-	TRBV28	TRBJ2-7	many	CASSIPKGRYEQYF	TGTGCCAGCAGTATCCCGAAGGGTCGCTACGAGCAGTACTTC
-	TRBV6-2/TRBV6-3	TRBJ1-2	many	CASSPGGEGTYGYTF	TGTGCCAGCAGCCCCGGGGGAGAGGGAACCTATGGCTACACCTTC
-	TRBV6-1	TRBJ2-4	-	CASSEATGNSDIKYF	TGTGCCAGCAGTGAAGCAACAGGGAATTCGGACATTAAGTACTTC
-	TRBV2	TRBJ1-5	many	CASSEGFSYQPQHF	TGTGCCAGCAGTGAGGGCTTCTCATATCAGCCCCAGCATTTT
TRBD1	TRBV28	TRBJ2-7	many	CASSYPGQGLGEQYF	TGTGCCAGCAGCTATCCGGGACAGGGTTTGGGCGAGCAGTACTTC
-	TRBV10-3	TRBJ1-2	many	CAISGSGSANYGYTF	TGTGCCATCAGTGGTTCTGGCAGTGCTAACTATGGCTACACCTTC
TRBD1	TRBV30	TRBJ2-2	-	CAWSTGQGSGELFF	TGTGCCTGGAGTACAGGACAGGGGTCCGGGGAGCTGTTTTTT
TRBD1	TRBV5-1	TRBJ1-5	many	CASSSGQGFPSNQPQHF	TGCGCCAGCAGCAGCGGACAGGGGTTCCCTAGCAATCAGCCCCAGCATTTT
-	TRBV2	TRBJ1-1	many	CASSERVGTEAFF	TGTGCCAGCAGTGAACGGGTGGGCACTGAAGCTTTCTTT
TRBD2	TRBV11-1	TRBJ2-5	few	CASSLLVAGEVKTQYF	TGTGCCAGCAGCTTATTAGTAGCGGGGGAGGTAAAGACCCAGTACTTC
-	TRBV7-8	TRBJ1-3	-	CASSSYRDKRGNTIYF	TGTGCCAGCAGCTCGTACAGGGACAAACGAGGAAACACCATATATTTT
-	TRBV6-5	TRBJ1-2	many	CASRGWGRSYGYTF	TGTGCCAGCAGAGGATGGGGGAGAAGCTATGGCTACACCTTC
-	TRBV4-2	TRBJ2-2	-	CASSQSGIGELFF	TGTGCCAGCAGCCAATCTGGGATCGGGGAGCTGTTTTTT
TRBD1	TRBV4-1	TRBJ1-5	few	CASSQGGRGPRQPQHF	TGCGCCAGCAGCCAAGGAGGCAGGGGGCCTCGGCAGCCCCAGCATTTT
TRBD1	TRBV10-3	TRBJ2-5	few	CAISDRDRGQETQYF	TGTGCCATCAGTGACCGGGACAGGGGGCAAGAGACCCAGTACTTC
-	TRBV7-8	TRBJ2-7	many	CASSLGPGPTYEQYF	TGTGCCAGCAGCTTGGGGCCTGGACCGACCTACGAGCAGTACTTC
-	TRBV28	TRBJ2-7	-	CASSLSTPLVGGEQYF	TGTGCCAGCAGTTTATCCACACCTTTGGTGGGAGGCGAGCAGTACTTC
-	TRBV20-1	TRBJ2-7	-	CSASSVGVYEQYF	TGCAGTGCTAGCTCCGTAGGGGTTTACGAACAGTACTTC
-	TRBV27	TRBJ2-7	many	CASSGGDGSRYF	TGTGCCAGCAGCGGGGGAGACGGGTCAAGGTACTTC
-	TRBV28	TRBJ1-2	many	CASSLSTNGAPHGYTF	TGTGCCAGCAGTTTATCCACCAACGGGGCTCCTCATGGCTACACCTTC
-	TRBV25-1	TRBJ1-1	many	CASSDPRQGDTEAFF	TGTGCCAGCAGTGACCCTCGGCAGGGTGACACTGAAGCTTTCTTT
-	TRBV12-3/TRBV12-4	TRBJ1-1	many	CASGWGATEAFF	TGTGCCAGCGGGTGGGGGGCCACTGAAGCTTTCTTT
-	TRBV6-5	TRBJ1-2	many	CASSYGTSYGYTF	TGTGCCAGCAGTTACGGGACCTCCTATGGCTACACCTTC
TRBD2	TRBV27	TRBJ2-5	many	CASSLKMGGTHQETQYF	TGTGCCAGCAGTCTCAAGATGGGGGGGACCCACCAAGAGACCCAGTACTTC
-	TRBV6-1	TRBJ2-5	few	CASRPGLSVGTQHF	TGTGCCAGCCGGCCAGGACTTAGCGTTGGGACCCAGCACTTC
TRBD1	TRBV13	TRBJ1-5	many	CASSLNRGLNQPQHF	TGTGCCAGCAGCTTAAACAGGGGGCTAAATCAGCCCCAGCATTTT
-	TRBV11-2	TRBJ2-3	few	CASSPFWPSTDTQYF	TGTGCCAGCAGCCCCTTTTGGCCTAGCACAGATACGCAGTATTTT
-	TRBV11-2	TRBJ1-2	many	CASSFLNAGRGYTF	TGTGCCAGCAGCTTCCTGAATGCAGGGAGAGGCTACACCTTC
-	TRBV12-3/TRBV12-4	TRBJ2-2	-	CASSLDQGIGELFF	TGTGCCAGCAGTTTGGACCAAGGCATCGGGGAGCTGTTTTTT
-	TRBV6-2/TRBV6-3	TRBJ1-1	many	CASSYGGTNTEAFF	TGTGCCAGCAGTTACGGGGGGACGAACACTGAAGCTTTCTTT